Shown below are 27 T cell receptor beta chains from a single sample sequenced in a study of T cell repertoires in cytomegalovirus infection. Their target antigens are unknown. TCRdb used MiXCR to reprocess the reads, holding one entry per CDR3 protein. Altogether some 150,000 distinct CDR3 sequences are present, around 30% being singletons, with the ten largest covering 45% to 55%. This sample comprised CD8+ T cells from cultured PBMCs, obtained from culture after CMV antigen stimulation. The origin of the receptors is a human donor in good health (CMV status not recorded). Some clones in this sample may be carry-over from other donors' samples.

This clonotype has at least ten counts. The chain is built from TRBV20-1 and TRBJ2-5, with D perhaps TRBD2 (6 bases). CDR1 and CDR2 from the germline V gene are DFQATT and SNEGSKA (reference sequence). CDR3 length: 15 residues. V lost 6 bases to trimming and J lost 2 bases, with 19 bases between them. The CDR3 DNA sequence: TGCAGTGCCACAAATCTGGCGGGGACTCAAGAGACCCAGTACTTC. It codes for CSATNLAGTQETQYF.

This clonotype has a handful of counts. The V call is TRBV7-8, the J call TRBJ1-6; D possibly corresponds to TRBD1 (5 bases). Germline V gene lookup returns CDR1 SGHVS and CDR2 FQNEAQ. Between the trimmed V and J ends, which lost 0 bases and 9 bases, there was a span of 15 bases. The CDR3 has 16 amino acids. The CDR3 sequence is CASSLAQRLRGSPLHF. As DNA, the CDR3 is TGTGCCAGCAGCTTAGCGCAACGCTTAAGGGGTTCACCCCTCCACTTT.

The J gene is TRBJ2-1, the V gene TRBV29-1; a weak D match, TRBD1 (6 bases). In germline, CDR1 is SQVTM, CDR2 ANQGSEA. Trimming pared 0 bases from V and 3 bases from J, leaving 24 bases between. The CDR3 extends over 19 amino acids. The CDR3, as DNA: TGCAGCGTTGAAGATCAGAGACAGGTGGTTCAAAACTTCTACAATGAGCAGTTCTTC. It is translated as CSVEDQRQVVQNFYNEQFF.

This chain links TRBV29-1 with TRBJ1-2, with D perhaps matching TRBD1 (5 bases). The V gene's germline CDR1 is SQVTM and CDR2 ANQGSEA. V was cut by 4 bases and J by 2 bases, with 5 bases left in between. The CDR3 sequence is 11 residues long. Here the CDR3 DNA reads TGCAGCGTTGGGGACAACTATGGCTACACCTTC. This gives the protein CSVGDNYGYTF.

This chain connects TRBV6-5 to TRBJ2-1; tentatively, D is TRBD2 (5 bases). The CDR3 consists of 10 residues. Germline CDR1 and CDR2: MNHEY and SVGAGI. V lost 8 bases and J 9 bases, leaving 8 bases between the germline ends. CDR3 in amino acids: CASGGLEQFF. DNA of the CDR3: TGTGCCAGCGGAGGACTTGAGCAGTTCTTC.

This clonotype was seen more than once but under ten times. The chain is built from TRBV11-1 and TRBJ2-5, with 9 bases matching TRBD1. CDR1 is SGHAT and CDR2 is FQDESV in the germline V gene (reference sequence). The CDR3 length is 15 residues. The junction had 8 bases not matched to a gene; V was cut back by 4 bases and J by 5 bases. CDR3 DNA sequence: TGTGCCAGCAGCTCCTCGACAGGGGGGGAGGAGACCCAGTACTTC. It yields the protein CASSSSTGGEETQYF.

This chain joins TRBV20-1 and TRBJ2-2, with 8 bases identical to TRBD1. CDR3 length: 14 amino acids. CDR1 and CDR2 from the germline V gene are DFQATT and SNEGSKA (reference sequence). After removal of 5 bases from V and 5 bases from J, the junction contained 7 bases not matched to a gene. CDR3 nucleotide sequence: TGCAGTGCTGAGGACAGGGAGAGAACCGGGGAGCTGTTTTTT. Encoded protein: CSAEDRERTGELFF.

The V and J genes are TRBV29-1 and TRBJ2-4; 7 bases line up with TRBD1. In germline, CDR1 is SQVTM, CDR2 ANQGSEA. Trimming took 6 bases from V and 1 from J; bases not matched to a gene: 9. The CDR3 is made up of 15 amino acids. CDR3 protein: CSVVDRDRAKNIQYF. DNA for the CDR3: TGCAGCGTAGTCGACAGGGATAGGGCCAAAAACATTCAGTACTTC.

This clonotype showed up just a few times. J is TRBJ2-1 and V is TRBV7-9; 8 bases are shared with TRBD1. The J segment lost 8 bases and the V segment lost 7 bases, leaving 7 bases of the junction unmatched. Germline CDR1 and CDR2: SEHNR and FQNEAQ (reference sequence). CDR3 length equals 13 residues. The CDR3 protein is CASTGTGRDEQFF. CDR3 in DNA: TGTGCCAGCACCGGGACAGGAAGGGATGAGCAGTTCTTC.

CDR3 protein: CASSFGGGVFSSTDTQYF. The CDR3 DNA reads as TGTGCCAGCAGTTTCGGCGGGGGGGTTTTCTCTAGCACAGATACGCAGTATTTT. The chain combines TRBV12-3 or TRBV12-4 with TRBJ2-3, with 9 bases identical to TRBD2. The V gene end was trimmed by 3 bases and the J gene end by 0 bases; junction bases not matched to a gene: 10. The CDR3 contains 18 residues.

Only a few counts were recorded for this clonotype. The chain joins TRBV7-4 to TRBJ1-2, with D possibly TRBD1 on 5 matching bases. The CDR3 totals 14 residues. CDR1 is SGHVT, CDR2 SQSDAQ, per germline. The V end lost 4 bases, the J end lost 4 bases, and 13 bases lay between the germline ends. The CDR3 nucleotides are TGTGCCAGCAGCTCGTCCGGGGCTTTCTATGGCTACACCTTC. Its protein product is CASSSSGAFYGYTF.

The rearrangement uses TRBV27 and TRBJ1-5, with no clear D. Per germline, CDR1 MNHEY and CDR2 SMNVEV (reference sequence). CDR3 length: 18 residues. V was shortened by 5 bases and J by 0 bases, with 20 bases between the two germline ends. CDR3: CASSPREVGIFSNQPQHF. The DNA for the CDR3 is TGTGCCAGCAGTCCCCGGGAGGTGGGAATATTTAGCAATCAGCCCCAGCATTTT.

This clonotype was observed a handful of times. The chain recombines TRBV7-2 with TRBJ2-1; D gene ambiguous. Per germline, CDR1 SGHTA and CDR2 FQGNSA. The V end lost 5 bases, the J end lost 4 bases, and 15 bases lay between the germline ends. The CDR3 consists of 15 residues. The CDR3 bases are TGTGCCAGCAGCCCCGCACACACCACATACAATGAGCAGTTCTTC. Its protein is CASSPAHTTYNEQFF.

The CDR3 is CASGTHNTDTQYF. CDR3 nucleotides: TGTGCCAGCGGGACCCATAACACAGATACGCAGTATTTT. J is TRBJ2-3 and V is TRBV12-3 or TRBV12-4; D may correspond to TRBD1 or TRBD2 (5 bases each). With 8 bases removed from V and 2 bases from J, the gap between germline ends came to 11 bases. The CDR3 covers 13 residues.

This clonotype has more than one count but fewer than ten. The genes are TRBV12-3 or TRBV12-4 and TRBJ2-1; D possibly corresponds to TRBD1 (6 bases). The V end was cut by 5 bases, the J end by 8 bases, with 22 bases between. CDR3 length: 16 residues. The CDR3 coding sequence is TGTGCCAGCAGTCCTCCTCAGGGGTTCCCCCTACATGAGCAGTTCTTC. It translates to CASSPPQGFPLHEQFF.

This clonotype was detected only a few times. The genes are TRBV7-9 and TRBJ1-1; D is unclear. This CDR3 comprises 11 residues. The V gene lost 5 bases and the J gene lost 5 bases, with 6 bases spanning the gap. Germline loops: CDR1 SEHNR, CDR2 FQNEAQ (reference sequence). The CDR3, as DNA: TGTGCCAGCAGCCAGCCAACTGAAGCTTTCTTT. It encodes CASSQPTEAFF.

The CDR3 DNA reads TGTGCCAGCAGCCAAGATTTACGGGATCCCACAGATACGCAGTATTTT. Encoded protein: CASSQDLRDPTDTQYF. The V gene is TRBV3-1, the J gene TRBJ2-3; the D gene is possibly TRBD2 (5 bases). The V gene lost 0 bases and the J gene lost 2 bases, with 12 bases spanning the gap. The CDR3 runs to 16 residues. Germline V lookup: CDR1 LGHDT, CDR2 YNNKEL (reference sequence).

The chain has TRBV28 and TRBJ1-6; D unresolved. This CDR3 is built from 14 residues. The germline V gene has CDR1 MDHEN and CDR2 SYDVKM. V shed 4 bases and J shed 6 bases, with 10 bases lying between them. This chain's CDR3 is CASSSYDTNSPLHF. CDR3 nucleotides: TGTGCCAGCAGTTCCTATGACACTAATTCACCCCTCCACTTT. The whole variable domain, filled in from reference TRBV28 and TRBJ1-6, reads DVKVTQSSRYLVKRTGEKVFLECVQDMDHENMFWYRQDPGLGLRLIYFSYDVKMKEKGDIPEGYSVSREKKERFSLILESASTNQTSMYLCASSSYDTNSPLHFGNGTRLTVT.

This clonotype showed up just a few times. The gene calls are TRBV11-2 and TRBJ2-3, with D perhaps matching TRBD1 or TRBD2 (5 bases each). Germline-derived CDR1 and CDR2 are SGHAT and FQNNGV. CDR3 size: 16 residues. Trimming left V 6 bases short and J 2 bases short, with 18 bases between. CDR3 region: CASSYRGRLSTDTQYF. The CDR3 DNA is TGTGCCAGCAGTTACCGGGGACGGTTGTCCACAGATACGCAGTATTTT.

Concerning this clonotype: Germline and junction disagree at one end, which may indicate a read error. This chain joins TRBV5-3 and TRBJ2-1; possibly TRBD1 or TRBD2 for D (6 bases each). TRBV5-3 is an ORF for which the function is uncertain. The CDR3 loop spans 15 amino acids. The CDR3 DNA reads TGTGCCAGCAGCTTGAGGAGAGGAGGGGGTACTGAGCAGTTCTTC. Its protein is CASSLRRGGGTEQFF.

This clonotype was counted many times. This chain connects TRBV20-1 to TRBJ1-5, with D tentatively TRBD1 (6 bases). Germline CDR1 reads DFQATT; CDR2 reads SNEGSKA (reference sequence). V was trimmed by 0 bases and J by 2 bases, leaving 8 bases between them. The CDR3 has 14 residues. The CDR3 loop is CSAREQGGNQPQHF. The CDR3 nucleotides are TGCAGTGCTAGAGAACAGGGTGGCAATCAGCCCCAGCATTTT.

This clonotype was counted only a few times. The chain employs TRBV19 and TRBJ1-1, with no clear D. The ends were cut back, 6 bases at V and 0 bases at J, with 8 bases in the middle. Germline values: CDR1 LNHDA, CDR2 SQIVND (reference sequence). There are 13 residues in the CDR3. CDR3: CASRDDVNTEAFF. The CDR3 region has the DNA TGTGCCAGTAGAGACGACGTGAACACTGAAGCTTTCTTT.

The genes are TRBV2 and TRBJ1-6; 9 nucleotides line up with TRBD1. The CDR3 loop spans 15 amino acids. Germline lookup yields CDR1 SNHLY and CDR2 FYNNEI. Unmatched junction bases numbered 6, after V lost 7 bases and J lost 5 bases. CDR3 in amino acids: CASMGTGNNNSPLHF. The CDR3, as DNA: TGTGCCAGCATGGGGACAGGGAATAATAATTCACCCCTCCACTTT.

The chain links TRBV27 to TRBJ2-7, with D perhaps assigned TRBD1 or TRBD2 (6 bases each). CDR1 is MNHEY and CDR2 is SMNVEV in the germline V gene (reference sequence). V lost 6 bases to trimming and J lost 0 bases, with 9 bases between them. The CDR3 length is 13 residues. The CDR3, as DNA: TGTGCCAGCAGCGGGGGCCCCTCCTACGAGCAGTACTTC. It is translated as CASSGGPSYEQYF.

Only one count was recorded for this clonotype. The gene calls are TRBV20-1 and TRBJ2-7; TRBD1 matches 8 bases. The CDR3 is 13 amino acids. Trimming took 5 bases from V and 6 from J; bases not matched to a gene: 9. CDR1 and CDR2 from the germline V gene are DFQATT and SNEGSKA (reference sequence). The CDR3 DNA sequence: TGCAGTGCTTCAGAGACAGGGACAGGCGAGCAGTACTTC. It encodes CSASETGTGEQYF.

V usage is TRBV30 and J usage is TRBJ2-1; 9 nucleotides line up with TRBD2. Germline V CDR1 and CDR2: GTSNPN, SVGIG (reference sequence). The CDR3 covers 15 residues. V was pared by 4 bases and J by 4 bases, with 8 bases of the junction left unmatched. In nucleotides, the CDR3 is TGTGCCTGGACCAATATAGCGGGGGAGTACAATGAGCAGTTCTTC. Protein sequence: CAWTNIAGEYNEQFF.

The J gene is TRBJ2-7, the V gene TRBV24-1; no clear D gene. CDR1 is KGHDR, CDR2 SFDVKD, per germline. The CDR3 is made up of 13 amino acids. Trimming took 3 bases from V and 3 from J, leaving 8 bases between them. The CDR3 DNA reads TGTGCCACCAGTGATCAAATGGGCTACGAGCAGTACTTC. Protein product: CATSDQMGYEQYF.